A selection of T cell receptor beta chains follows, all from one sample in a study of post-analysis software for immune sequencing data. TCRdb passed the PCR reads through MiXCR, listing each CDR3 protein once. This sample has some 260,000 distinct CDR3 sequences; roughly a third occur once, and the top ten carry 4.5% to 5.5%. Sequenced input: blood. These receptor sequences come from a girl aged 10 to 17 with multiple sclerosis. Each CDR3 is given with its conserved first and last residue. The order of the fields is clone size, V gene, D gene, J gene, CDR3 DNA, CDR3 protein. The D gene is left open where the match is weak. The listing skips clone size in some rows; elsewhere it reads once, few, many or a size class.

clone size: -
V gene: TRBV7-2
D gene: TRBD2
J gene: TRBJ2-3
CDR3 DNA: TGTGCCAGCAGCTTAGCGTCAGCGGGAAGTGGCACAGATACGCAGTATTTT
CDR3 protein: CASSLASAGSGTDTQYF

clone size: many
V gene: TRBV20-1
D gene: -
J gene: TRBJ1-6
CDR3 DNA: TGCAGTGCTAGACTCTACGATTCACCCCTCCACTTT
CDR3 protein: CSARLYDSPLHF

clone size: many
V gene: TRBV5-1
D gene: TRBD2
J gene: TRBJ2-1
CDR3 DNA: TGCGCCAGCAGCTTGGCGGCGGGAGAGCCCTACAATGAGCAGTTCTTC
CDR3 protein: CASSLAAGEPYNEQFF

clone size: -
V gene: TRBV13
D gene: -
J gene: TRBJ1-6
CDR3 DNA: TGTGCCAGCAGCTCAAGTCAGGGGATTAATTCACCCCTCCACTTT
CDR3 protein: CASSSSQGINSPLHF

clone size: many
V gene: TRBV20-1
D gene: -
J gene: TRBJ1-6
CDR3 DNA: TGCAGTGCTAGTCTCCAAGAGAACGTTCTCCACTTT
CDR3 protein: CSASLQENVLHF

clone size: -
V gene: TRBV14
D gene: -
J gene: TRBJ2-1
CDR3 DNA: TGTGCCAGCAGCCAATTCACTCGTCAGGGACAGTTCTTC
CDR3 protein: CASSQFTRQGQFF

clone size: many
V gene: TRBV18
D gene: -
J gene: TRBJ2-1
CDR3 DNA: TGTGCCAGCTATGGGAACAATGAGCAGTTCTTC
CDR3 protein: CASYGNNEQFF

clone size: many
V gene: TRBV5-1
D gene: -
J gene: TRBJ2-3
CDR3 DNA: TGCGCCAGCGGCAGGGATGGGTCTTACACAGATACGCAGTATTTT
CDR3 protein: CASGRDGSYTDTQYF

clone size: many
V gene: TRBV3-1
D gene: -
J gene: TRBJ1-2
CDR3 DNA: TGTGCCAGCAGCCAACCCGGGAGTTTCTATGGCTACACCTTC
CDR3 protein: CASSQPGSFYGYTF

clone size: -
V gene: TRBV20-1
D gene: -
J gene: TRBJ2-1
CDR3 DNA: TGCAGTGCTAGAGAGACTAGTCGCTACAATGAGCAGTTCTTC
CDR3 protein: CSARETSRYNEQFF

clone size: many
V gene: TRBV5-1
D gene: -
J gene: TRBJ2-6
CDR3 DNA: TGCGCCAGCAGCTGGACAGCCTCTGGGGCCAACGTCCTGACTTTC
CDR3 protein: CASSWTASGANVLTF

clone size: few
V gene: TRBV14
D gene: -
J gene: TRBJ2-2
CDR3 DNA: TGTGCCAGCAGCCCTACCCCGAGGGGTGGGGAGCTGTTTTTT
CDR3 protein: CASSPTPRGGELFF

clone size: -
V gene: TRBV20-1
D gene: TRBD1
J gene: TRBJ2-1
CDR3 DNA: TGCAGTGCCTTGGGGGACAGGGACAATGAGCAGTTCTTC
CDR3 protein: CSALGDRDNEQFF

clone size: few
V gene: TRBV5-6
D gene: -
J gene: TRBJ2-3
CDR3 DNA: TGTGCCAGCAGCTTGGAGGGGGGCCGTCGCACAGATACGCAGTATTTT
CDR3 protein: CASSLEGGRRTDTQYF

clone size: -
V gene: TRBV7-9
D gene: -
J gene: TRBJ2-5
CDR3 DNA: TGTGCCAGCAGGGACGGGGTCCAAGAGACCCAGTACTTC
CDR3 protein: CASRDGVQETQYF

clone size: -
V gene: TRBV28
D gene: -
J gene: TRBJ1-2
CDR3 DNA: TGTGCCAGCAGCTCCCCGAGGGGGGGTCACTATGGCTACACCTTC
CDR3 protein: CASSSPRGGHYGYTF

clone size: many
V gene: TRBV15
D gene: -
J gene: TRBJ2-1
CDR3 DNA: TGTGCCACCAGCAGAGCGCAGAGAATATGGGGCAATGAGCAGTTCTTC
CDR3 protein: CATSRAQRIWGNEQFF

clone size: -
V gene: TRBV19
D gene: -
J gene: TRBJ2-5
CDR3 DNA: TGTGCCAGTAGTATAGATGGGGACCCGAATACTGAGACCCAGTACTTC
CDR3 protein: CASSIDGDPNTETQYF